This T cell receptor beta chain was identified in a study of blood T cell repertoires in COVID-19 (dated by TCRdb to 2018 to 2021). Concerning the study at large: The collaborator samples originated in the United States, Italy and Spain and spanned the acute and convalescent phases of COVID-19. The prospective study material was composed of cDNA or gDNA derived from T cells, B-cell-depleted T cells, or PBMCs. Subjects who had been exposed to COVID-19, were actively infected with it, or had recovered from it provided the deeply sampled blood TCRbeta repertoires that made up the dataset. A freely available public database, intended as a resource for researchers studying the immune response to SARS-CoV-2, is where the repertoires were released. Samples came from the ongoing ImmuneRACE study (first 160 participants) plus 1,254 subjects from 6 global collaborators. The sample metadata nearly always contained a de-identified subject ID, COVID-19 status, age in years and sex. Where available, HLA class I and class II types were obtained from metadata supplied by the sample provider rather than from assay-based typing.

The immunoSEQ Assay, a bias-controlled multiplex PCR, was used to amplify TCRbeta CDR3 regions from genomic DNA. For the original study's pipeline: The number of nucleated cells in each sample was estimated from the amplification of reference gene primers within the assay. To quantify the absolute abundance of each unique TCRbeta CDR3 rearrangement, sequence reads were collapsed and filtered. For each sample, productive Simpson clonality was calculated as the square root of Simpson's diversity index over productive rearrangements. TCRdb mirrors the immuneACCESS table, restricted to in-frame sequences. Some clones are absent from its copies; in checked studies, under half trace to an unresolved V gene, and the reason for the others is unknown. V and J calls plus clone size are reproduced from that table; the DNA served to infer D and trimming. The sample includes around 370,000 clones, with about 87% observed a single time. The ten largest clones represent around 6% of the sample.

Comments on this clone: It has no known antigen specificity. No per-base quality is available; no much larger clone lies one base away.

Counted from cysteine to phenylalanine, this CDR3 has 16 amino acids. The retained sequence is limited to the CDR3, 48 bases, with the frame set at the first base. For this chain, trimming is 3 bases at the V end and 5 bases at the J end, and the number of junction bases without a gene match is 6. As encoded in the germline V gene, CDR1 is MNHNS while CDR2 is SASEGT. Overall results and qualifications from the work: The quantity of clinical and demographic metadata differed by source and by participant and was supplied without curation.

One collaborating source in Seattle enrolled patients during active infection and followed them longitudinally through the course of disease. The collaborating institutions used their own protocols to collect whole blood in K2EDTA tubes. For TCRbeta analysis, collaborators shipped samples in one of three forms: frozen whole blood, isolated PBMCs, or DNA extracted from either of those sample types. This receptor was taken from a woman aged 50 to 60 with COVID-19, enrolled during active disease. Specimen: peripheral blood. The rearranged chain carries TRBV6-1 and TRBJ2-2, with TRBD2 matching 10 junction bases. In nucleotides, the sequence is TGTGCCAGCAGTGATGGGCTAGCGGGAGCTACCGGGGAGCTGTTTTTT. Its protein reads: CASSDGLAGATGELFF.